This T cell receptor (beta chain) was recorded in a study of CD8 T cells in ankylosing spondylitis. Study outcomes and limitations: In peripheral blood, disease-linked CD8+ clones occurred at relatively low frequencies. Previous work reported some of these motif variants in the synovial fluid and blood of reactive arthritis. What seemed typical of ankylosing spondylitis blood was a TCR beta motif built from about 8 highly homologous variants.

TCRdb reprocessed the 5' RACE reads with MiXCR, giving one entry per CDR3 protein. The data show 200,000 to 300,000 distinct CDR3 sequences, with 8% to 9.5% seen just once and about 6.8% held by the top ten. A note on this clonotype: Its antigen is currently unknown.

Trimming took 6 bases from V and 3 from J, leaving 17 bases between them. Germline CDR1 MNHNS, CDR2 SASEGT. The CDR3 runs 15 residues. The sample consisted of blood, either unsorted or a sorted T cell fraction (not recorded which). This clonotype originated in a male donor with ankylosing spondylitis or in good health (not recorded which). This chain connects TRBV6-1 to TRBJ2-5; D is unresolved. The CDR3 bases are TGTGCCAGCAGCCCCGGCTTGGGCTCTAAAGAGACCCAGTACTTC. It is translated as CASSPGLGSKETQYF.